This T cell receptor (beta chain) originates from a study of blood T cell repertoires in COVID-19. Some clones are missing from TCRdb's copy, which holds only in-frame ones; the method was immunoSEQ multiplex PCR. The profile shows 210,000 or so clones, roughly 90% of them singletons. V lost 4 bases to trimming and J lost 4 bases; unmatched junction nucleotides: 5. Germline lookup yields CDR1 SGHTA and CDR2 FQGNSA. The CDR3 runs 14 residues. The TCR sequence derives from a man between 45 and 60 years old with acute or convalescent COVID-19. Sequencing was performed on peripheral blood. The chain uses TRBV7-2 and TRBJ1-2; 8 bases line up with TRBD1. The CDR3: CASSSGQALYGYTF. The CDR3 DNA follows: TGTGCCAGCAGCTCGGGACAGGCCCTCTATGGCTACACCTTC.